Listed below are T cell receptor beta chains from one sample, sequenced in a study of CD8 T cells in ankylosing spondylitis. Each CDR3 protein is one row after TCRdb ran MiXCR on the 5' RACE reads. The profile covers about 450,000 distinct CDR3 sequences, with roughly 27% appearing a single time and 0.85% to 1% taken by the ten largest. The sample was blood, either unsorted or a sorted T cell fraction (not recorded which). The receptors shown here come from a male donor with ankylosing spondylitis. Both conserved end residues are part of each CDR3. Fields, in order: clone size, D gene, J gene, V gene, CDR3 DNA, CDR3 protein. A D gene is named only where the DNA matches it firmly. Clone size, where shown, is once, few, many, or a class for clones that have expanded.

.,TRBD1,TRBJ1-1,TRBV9,TGTGCCAGCAGCGTTCAGGGGACAGGGGGCTCAGGCACTGAAGCTTTCTTT,CASSVQGTGGSGTEAFF
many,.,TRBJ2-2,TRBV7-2,TGTGCCAGCAGTGTTTGGGGCGCCGGGGAGCTGTTTTTT,CASSVWGAGELFF
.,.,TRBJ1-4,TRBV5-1,TGCGCCAGCAGCGAAAACCCTCAGGGGACGGCTAATGAAAAACTGTTTTTT,CASSENPQGTANEKLFF
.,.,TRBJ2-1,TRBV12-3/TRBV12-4,TGTGCCAGCAGGAGTCAACAGGAGCAGTTCTTC,CASRSQQEQFF
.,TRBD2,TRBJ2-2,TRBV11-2,TGTGCCAGCAGCTTCCTCCGTCGCCTAGCGGGTAACACCGGGGAGCTGTTTTTT,CASSFLRRLAGNTGELFF
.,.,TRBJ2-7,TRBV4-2,TGTGCCAGCAGCCAAGAGGGGTGGGGGGACGAGCAGTACTTC,CASSQEGWGDEQYF
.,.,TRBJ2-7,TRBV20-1,TGCAGTGCTAGAGATGGGGGGAGGACTACCTACGAGCAGTACTTC,CSARDGGRTTYEQYF
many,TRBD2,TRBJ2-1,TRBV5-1,TGTGCCAGCAGACTAGCGGGAGGGAATGAGCAGTTCTTC,CASRLAGGNEQFF
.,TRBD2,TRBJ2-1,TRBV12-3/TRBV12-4,TGTGCCAGCTGCCTAACTAGCGGATGGGATGAGCAGTTCTTC,CASCLTSGWDEQFF
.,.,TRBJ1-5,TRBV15,TGTGCCACCAGCAGGATCGATCAGCCCCAGCATTTT,CATSRIDQPQHF
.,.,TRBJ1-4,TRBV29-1,TGCAGCAGTACAGGGAGTGATGAAAAACTGTTTTTT,CSSTGSDEKLFF
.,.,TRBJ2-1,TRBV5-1,TGCGCCAGCAGCTTTCAGGGGCAATACAATGAGCAGTTCTTC,CASSFQGQYNEQFF
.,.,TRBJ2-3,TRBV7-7,TGTGCCAGCAGCTTAGGCTCAGCTACAGATACGCAGTATTTT,CASSLGSATDTQYF
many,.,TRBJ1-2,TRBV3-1,TGTGCCAGCAGCCAAGGCAGGGCGAACTATGGCTACACCTTC,CASSQGRANYGYTF
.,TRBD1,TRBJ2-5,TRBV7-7,TGTGCCAGCAGTACAGGGGCCAAACGACAGGGGACCCAGTACTTC,CASSTGAKRQGTQYF
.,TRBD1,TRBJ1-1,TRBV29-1,TGCAGCGTGCGACAGGGGGGGGACACTGAAGCTTTCTTT,CSVRQGGDTEAFF
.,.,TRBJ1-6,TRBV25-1,TGTGCCAGCAGTGAGCGCAAGCTGGATAATTCACCCCTCCACTTT,CASSERKLDNSPLHF
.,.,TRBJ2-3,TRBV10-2,TGCGCCAGCAGTGATCAGCGGGCGCGGGGAGATACGCAGTATTTT,CASSDQRARGDTQYF
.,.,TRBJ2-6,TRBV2,TGTGCCAGCACCCTAGCACGGACAGCAGGGGCCAACGTCCTGACTTTC,CASTLARTAGANVLTF
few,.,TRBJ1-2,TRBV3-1,TGTGCCAGCAGCCAAGGGGCCAGTGTTTATGGCTACACCTTC,CASSQGASVYGYTF
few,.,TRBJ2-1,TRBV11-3,TGTGCCAGCAGCTTAGATTTTGGAGGGACCGGGCAGTTCTTC,CASSLDFGGTGQFF
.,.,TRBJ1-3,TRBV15,TGTGCCACCAGCAGACTGGGAGGCTCTGGAAACACCATATATTTT,CATSRLGGSGNTIYF
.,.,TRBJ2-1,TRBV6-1,TGTGCCAGCACTGACAGGCGCTGGGGGGATGAGCAGTTCTTC,CASTDRRWGDEQFF
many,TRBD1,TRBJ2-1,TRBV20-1,TGCAGTGCTGCATTATGGGACAGCTACAATGAGCAGTTCTTC,CSAALWDSYNEQFF